This T cell receptor beta chain comes out of a study of identifying expanded T cells in peripheral blood. TCRdb's copy holds only in-frame clones and misses some; the assay was immunoSEQ multiplex PCR. The data contain about 90,000 clones, 75% to 90% of them singletons. Per germline, CDR1 SGHNT and CDR2 YENEEA. The CDR3 runs to 17 residues. After removal of 7 bases from V and 5 bases from J, the junction contained 16 bases not matched to a gene. The chain links TRBV11-3 to TRBJ2-3; 9 bases fit TRBD2. Input material: blood. The clonotype was recovered from a person aged 18 to 69 in good health. The CDR3 nucleotides read TGTGCCAGCACACCCAATAGCGGGGGCCACGGGGGAGATACGCAGTATTTT. Its translation: CASTPNSGGHGGDTQYF.